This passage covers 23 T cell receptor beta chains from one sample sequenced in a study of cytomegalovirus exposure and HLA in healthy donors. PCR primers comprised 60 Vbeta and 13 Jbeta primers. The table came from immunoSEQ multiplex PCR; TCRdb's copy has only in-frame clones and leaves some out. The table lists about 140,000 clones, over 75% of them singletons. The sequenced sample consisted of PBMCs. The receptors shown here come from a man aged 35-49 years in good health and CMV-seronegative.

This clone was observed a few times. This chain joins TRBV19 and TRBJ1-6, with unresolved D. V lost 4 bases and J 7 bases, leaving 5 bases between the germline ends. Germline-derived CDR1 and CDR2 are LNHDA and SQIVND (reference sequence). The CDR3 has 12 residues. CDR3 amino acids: CASSTANSPLHF. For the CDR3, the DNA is TGTGCCAGTAGTACCGCGAATTCACCCCTCCACTTT.

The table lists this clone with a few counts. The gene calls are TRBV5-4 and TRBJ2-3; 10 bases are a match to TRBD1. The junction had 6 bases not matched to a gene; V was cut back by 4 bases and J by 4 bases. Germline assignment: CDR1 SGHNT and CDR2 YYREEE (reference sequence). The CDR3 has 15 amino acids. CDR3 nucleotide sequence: TGTGCCAGCAGCCAATGGACAGGGGGGTCAGATACGCAGTATTTT. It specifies CASSQWTGGSDTQYF.

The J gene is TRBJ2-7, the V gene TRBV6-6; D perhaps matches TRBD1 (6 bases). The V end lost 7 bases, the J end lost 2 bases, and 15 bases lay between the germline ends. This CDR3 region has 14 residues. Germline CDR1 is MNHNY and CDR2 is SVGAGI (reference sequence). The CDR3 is CASTRQGKAYEQYF. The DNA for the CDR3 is TGTGCCAGCACCCGCCAGGGGAAAGCCTACGAGCAGTACTTC.

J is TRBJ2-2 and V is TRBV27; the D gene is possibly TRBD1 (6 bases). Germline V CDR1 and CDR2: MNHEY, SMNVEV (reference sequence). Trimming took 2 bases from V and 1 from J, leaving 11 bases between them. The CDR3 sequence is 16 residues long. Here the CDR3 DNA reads TGTGCCAGCAGTTTACATACAGGGATGAACACCGGGGAGCTGTTTTTT. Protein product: CASSLHTGMNTGELFF.

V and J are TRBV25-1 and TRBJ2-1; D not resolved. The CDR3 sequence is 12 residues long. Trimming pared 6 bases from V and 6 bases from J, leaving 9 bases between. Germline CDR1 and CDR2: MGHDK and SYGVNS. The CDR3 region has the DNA TGTGCCAGCAGATCTGGCCGCAATGAGCAGTTCTTC. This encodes CASRSGRNEQFF. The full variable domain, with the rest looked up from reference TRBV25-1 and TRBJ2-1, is EADIYQTPRYLVIGTGKKITLECSQTMGHDKMYWYQQDPGMELHLIHYSYGVNSTEKGDLSSESTVSRIRTEHFPLTLESARPSHTSQYLCASRSGRNEQFFGPGTRLTVL.

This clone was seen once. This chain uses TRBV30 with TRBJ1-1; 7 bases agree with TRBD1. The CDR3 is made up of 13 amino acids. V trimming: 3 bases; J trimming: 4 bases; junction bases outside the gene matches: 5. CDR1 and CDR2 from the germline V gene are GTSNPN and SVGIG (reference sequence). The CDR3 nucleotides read TGTGCCTGGAGCCGGGCAGGGGGCACTGAAGCTTTCTTT. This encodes CAWSRAGGTEAFF.

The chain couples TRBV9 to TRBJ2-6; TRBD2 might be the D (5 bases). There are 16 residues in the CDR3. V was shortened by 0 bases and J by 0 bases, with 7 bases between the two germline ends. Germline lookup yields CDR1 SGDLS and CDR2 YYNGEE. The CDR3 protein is CASSVAGGSGANVLTF. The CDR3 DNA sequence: TGTGCCAGCAGCGTAGCAGGAGGCTCTGGGGCCAACGTCCTGACTTTC.

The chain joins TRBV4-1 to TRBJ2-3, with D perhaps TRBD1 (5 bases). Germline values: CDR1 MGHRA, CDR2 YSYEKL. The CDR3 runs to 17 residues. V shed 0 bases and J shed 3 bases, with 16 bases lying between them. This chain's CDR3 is CASSQDSPQGSTDTQYF. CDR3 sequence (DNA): TGCGCCAGCAGCCAAGACTCCCCCCAGGGAAGTACAGATACGCAGTATTTT.

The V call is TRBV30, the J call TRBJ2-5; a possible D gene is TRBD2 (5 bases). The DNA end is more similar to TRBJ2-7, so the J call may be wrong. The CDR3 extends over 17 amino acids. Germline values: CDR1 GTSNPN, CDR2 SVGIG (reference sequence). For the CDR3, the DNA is TGTGCCTGGAGTGGTGCCCTTAGACCGCACGAAGCGGACGAGCAGTACTTC. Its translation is CAWSGALRPHEADEQYF.

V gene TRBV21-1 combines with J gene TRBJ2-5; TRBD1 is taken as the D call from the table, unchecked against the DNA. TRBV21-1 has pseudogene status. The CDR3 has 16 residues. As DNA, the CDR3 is TGTGCCAGCAGCAAAGGCAATACAGGGGGCTGGGAGACCCAGTACTTC. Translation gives CASSKGNTGGWETQYF.

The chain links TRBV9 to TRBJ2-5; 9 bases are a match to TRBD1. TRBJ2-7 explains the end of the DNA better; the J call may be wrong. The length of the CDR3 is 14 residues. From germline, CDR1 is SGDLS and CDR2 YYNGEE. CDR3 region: CASSVGQGPYEQYF. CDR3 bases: TGTGCCAGCAGCGTCGGACAGGGGCCCTACGAGCAGTACTTC.

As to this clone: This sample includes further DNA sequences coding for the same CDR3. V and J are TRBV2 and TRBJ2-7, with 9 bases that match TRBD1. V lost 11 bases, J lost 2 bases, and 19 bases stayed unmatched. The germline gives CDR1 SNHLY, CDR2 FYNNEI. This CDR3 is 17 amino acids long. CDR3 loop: CASSAYLTGGATYEQYF. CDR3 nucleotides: TGTGCCTCCAGCGCGTACCTAACAGGGGGCGCGACCTACGAGCAGTACTTC.

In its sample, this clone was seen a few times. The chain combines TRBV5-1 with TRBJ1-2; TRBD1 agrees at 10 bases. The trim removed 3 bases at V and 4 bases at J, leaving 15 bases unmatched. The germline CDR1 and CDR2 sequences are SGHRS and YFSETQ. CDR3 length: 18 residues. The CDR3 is CASSWAGTGAKGGYGYTF. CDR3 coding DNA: TGCGCCAGCAGCTGGGCCGGGACAGGGGCAAAAGGTGGCTATGGCTACACCTTC.

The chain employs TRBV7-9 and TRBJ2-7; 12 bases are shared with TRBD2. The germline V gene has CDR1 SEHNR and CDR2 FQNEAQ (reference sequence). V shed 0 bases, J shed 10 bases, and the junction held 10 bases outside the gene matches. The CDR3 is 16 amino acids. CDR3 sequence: CASSLAGLAGLRQQYF. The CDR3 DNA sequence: TGTGCCAGCAGCTTAGCCGGACTAGCGGGGCTACGGCAACAGTACTTC.

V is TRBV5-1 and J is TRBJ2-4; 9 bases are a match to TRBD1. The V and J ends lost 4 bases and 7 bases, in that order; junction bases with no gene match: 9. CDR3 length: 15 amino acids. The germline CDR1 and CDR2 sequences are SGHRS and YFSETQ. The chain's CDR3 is CASSAGTGSWNIQYF. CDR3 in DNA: TGCGCCAGCAGCGCCGGGACAGGGTCTTGGAACATTCAGTACTTC.

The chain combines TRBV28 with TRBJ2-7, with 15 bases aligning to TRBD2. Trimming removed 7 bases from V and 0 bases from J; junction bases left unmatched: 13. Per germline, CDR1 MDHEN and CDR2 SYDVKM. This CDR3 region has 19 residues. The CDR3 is CASIRGGLAGGPGSYEQYF. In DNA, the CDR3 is TGTGCCAGCATCAGGGGAGGACTAGCGGGGGGGCCGGGCTCCTACGAGCAGTACTTC.

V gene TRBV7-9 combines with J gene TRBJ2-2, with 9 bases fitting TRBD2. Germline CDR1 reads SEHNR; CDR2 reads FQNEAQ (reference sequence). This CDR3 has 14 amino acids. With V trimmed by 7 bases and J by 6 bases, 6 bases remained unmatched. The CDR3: CASTPAGGAGELFF. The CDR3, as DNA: TGTGCCAGCACACCGGCGGGGGGGGCCGGGGAGCTGTTTTTT.

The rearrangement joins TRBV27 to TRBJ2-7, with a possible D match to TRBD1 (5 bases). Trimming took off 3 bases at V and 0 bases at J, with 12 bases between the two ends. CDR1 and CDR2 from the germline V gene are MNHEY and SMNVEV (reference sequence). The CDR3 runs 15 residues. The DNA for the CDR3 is TGTGCCAGCAGTTTGCAGGGCTTCAGCTCCTACGAGCAGTACTTC. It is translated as CASSLQGFSSYEQYF.

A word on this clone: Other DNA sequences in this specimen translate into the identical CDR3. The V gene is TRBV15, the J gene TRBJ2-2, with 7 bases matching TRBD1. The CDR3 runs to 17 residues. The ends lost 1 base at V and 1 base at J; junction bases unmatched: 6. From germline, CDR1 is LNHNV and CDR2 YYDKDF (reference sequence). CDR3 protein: CATSRVTGYENTGELFF. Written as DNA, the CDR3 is TGTGCCACCAGCAGAGTGACAGGGTATGAGAACACCGGGGAGCTGTTTTTT.

In nucleotides, the CDR3 is TGCAGCGTTGAGCCAACTAGATCGGCAGATACGCAGTATTTT. Translated, it gives CSVEPTRSADTQYF. V and J are TRBV29-1 and TRBJ2-3; a possible D gene is TRBD2 (5 bases). Trimming removed 3 bases from V and 4 bases from J, with 14 bases in between. The CDR3 is 14 residues long. CDR1 and CDR2 from the germline V gene are SQVTM and ANQGSEA.

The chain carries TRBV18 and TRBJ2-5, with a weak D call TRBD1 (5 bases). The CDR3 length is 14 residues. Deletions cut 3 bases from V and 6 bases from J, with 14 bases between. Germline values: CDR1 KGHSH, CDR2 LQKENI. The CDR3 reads CASSPDGHLKTQYF. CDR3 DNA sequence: TGTGCCAGCTCACCGGATGGACATCTGAAGACCCAGTACTTC.

CDR3 sequence reads: CASSYNQRGNTGELFF. CDR3 sequence (DNA): TGTGCCAGCAGTTACAATCAGCGGGGGAACACCGGGGAGCTGTTTTTT. The chain carries TRBV6-5 and TRBJ2-2, with 7 bases matching TRBD2. The V and J ends lost 2 bases and 1 base, in that order; junction bases with no gene match: 4. This CDR3 spans 16 amino acids. Germline V gives CDR1 MNHEY, CDR2 SVGAGI.

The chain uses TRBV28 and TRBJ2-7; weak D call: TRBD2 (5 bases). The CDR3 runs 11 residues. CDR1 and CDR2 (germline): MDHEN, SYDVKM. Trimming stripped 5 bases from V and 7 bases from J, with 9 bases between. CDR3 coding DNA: TGTGCCAGCAGTCTCGGGGTGGAGCAGTACTTC. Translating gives CASSLGVEQYF.